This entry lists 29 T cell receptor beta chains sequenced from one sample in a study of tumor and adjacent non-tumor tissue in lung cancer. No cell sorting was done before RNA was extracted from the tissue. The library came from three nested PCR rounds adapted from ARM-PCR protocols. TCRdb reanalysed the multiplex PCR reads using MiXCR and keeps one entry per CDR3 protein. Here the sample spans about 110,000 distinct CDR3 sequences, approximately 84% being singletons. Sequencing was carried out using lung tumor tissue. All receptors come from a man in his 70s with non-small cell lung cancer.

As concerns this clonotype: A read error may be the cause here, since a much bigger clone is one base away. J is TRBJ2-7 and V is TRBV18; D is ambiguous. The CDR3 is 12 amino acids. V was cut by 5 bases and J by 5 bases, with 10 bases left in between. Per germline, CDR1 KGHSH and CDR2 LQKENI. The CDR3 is CASSSTSNEQYF. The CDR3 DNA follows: TGTGCCAGCTCATCTACATCCAACGAGCAGTACTTC.

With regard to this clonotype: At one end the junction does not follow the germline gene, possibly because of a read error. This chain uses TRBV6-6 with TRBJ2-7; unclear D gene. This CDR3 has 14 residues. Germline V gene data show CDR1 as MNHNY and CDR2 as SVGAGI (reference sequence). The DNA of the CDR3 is TGTGCCATCAGTTACGACGGCCTTCCCTACGAGCAGTACTTC. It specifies CAISYDGLPYEQYF.

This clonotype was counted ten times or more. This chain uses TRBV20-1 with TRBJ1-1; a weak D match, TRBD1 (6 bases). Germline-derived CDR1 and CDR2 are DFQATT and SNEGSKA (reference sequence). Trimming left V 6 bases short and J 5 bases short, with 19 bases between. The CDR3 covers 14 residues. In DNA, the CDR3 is TGCAGTGCACCCGCAGGGGCGCTGGAAACTGAAGCTTTCTTT. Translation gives CSAPAGALETEAFF.

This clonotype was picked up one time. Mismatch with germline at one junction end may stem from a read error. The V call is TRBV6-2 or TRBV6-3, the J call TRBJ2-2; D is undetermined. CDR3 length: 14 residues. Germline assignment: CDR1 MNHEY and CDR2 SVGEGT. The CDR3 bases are TGTACCAGCCTTCAATCCGGCCTCACCCGGGAGCTGTTTTTT. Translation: CTSLQSGLTRELFF.

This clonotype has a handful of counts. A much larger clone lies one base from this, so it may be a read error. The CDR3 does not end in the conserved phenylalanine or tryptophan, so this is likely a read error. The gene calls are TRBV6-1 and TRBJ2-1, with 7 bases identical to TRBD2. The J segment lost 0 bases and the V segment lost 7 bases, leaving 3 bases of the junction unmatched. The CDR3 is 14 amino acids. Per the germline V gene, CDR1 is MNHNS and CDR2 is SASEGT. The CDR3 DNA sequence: TGTGCCAGCACGGGGGGAAGCTCCTACAATGAGCAGTTCCTC. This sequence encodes CASTGGSSYNEQFL.

The CDR3 nucleotides are TGTGCCAGCAGTTTAGGTACAGGGGGCTCATCTTTCTTT. It translates to CASSLGTGGSSFF. The chain couples TRBV12-3 or TRBV12-4 to TRBJ1-1; 9 nucleotides line up with TRBD1. The CDR3 contains 13 residues. Trimming removed 1 base from V and 12 bases from J; junction bases left unmatched: 6.

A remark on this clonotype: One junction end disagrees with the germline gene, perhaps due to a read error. The CDR3 protein is CRVVAEKPEAFF. DNA of the CDR3: TGCAGGGTTGTGGCAGAGAAGCCTGAAGCTTTCTTT. V and J are TRBV29-1 and TRBJ1-1; no reliable D call. Germline-derived CDR1 and CDR2 are SQVTM and ANQGSEA. CDR3 length: 12 amino acids.

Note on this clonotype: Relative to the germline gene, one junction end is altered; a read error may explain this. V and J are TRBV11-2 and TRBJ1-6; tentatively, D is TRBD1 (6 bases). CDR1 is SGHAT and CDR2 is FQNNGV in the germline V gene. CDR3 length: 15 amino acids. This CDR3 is CANSLGGSMNSPLHF. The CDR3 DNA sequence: TGTGCCAACAGCTTAGGGGGGAGTATGAATTCACCCCTCCACTTT.

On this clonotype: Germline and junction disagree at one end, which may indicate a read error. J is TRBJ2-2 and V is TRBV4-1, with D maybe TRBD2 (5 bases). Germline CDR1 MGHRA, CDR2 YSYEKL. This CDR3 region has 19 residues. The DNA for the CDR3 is TGCGCCAGCAGCCAAGTTTCATTTTGGACGGGATCAGTCATCGGGGAGCTATTTTTT. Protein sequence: CASSQVSFWTGSVIGELFF.

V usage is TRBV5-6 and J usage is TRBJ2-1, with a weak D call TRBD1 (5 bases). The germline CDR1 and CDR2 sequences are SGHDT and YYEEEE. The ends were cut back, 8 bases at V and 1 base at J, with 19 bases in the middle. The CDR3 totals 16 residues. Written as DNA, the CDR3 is TGTGCCAGTAACTTGGGATTCCAGGGTTCCTACAATGAGCAGTTCTTC. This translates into CASNLGFQGSYNEQFF.

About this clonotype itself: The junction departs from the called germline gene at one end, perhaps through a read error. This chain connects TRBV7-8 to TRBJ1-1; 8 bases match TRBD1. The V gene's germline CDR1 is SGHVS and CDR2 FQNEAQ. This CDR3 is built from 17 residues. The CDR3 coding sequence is TGTGCCAGCAGCTCAGGGACAGGCGACTTAAGGAGGACTGAAGCTTACTTT. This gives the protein CASSSGTGDLRRTEAYF.

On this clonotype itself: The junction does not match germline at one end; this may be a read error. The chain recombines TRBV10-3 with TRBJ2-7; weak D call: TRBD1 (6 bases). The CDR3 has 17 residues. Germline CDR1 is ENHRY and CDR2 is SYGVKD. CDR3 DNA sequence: TGTGCCATCAGTGAGAACGGACAGAGGAAAAATACCTACGAGCAGTATTTC. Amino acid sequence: CAISENGQRKNTYEQYF.

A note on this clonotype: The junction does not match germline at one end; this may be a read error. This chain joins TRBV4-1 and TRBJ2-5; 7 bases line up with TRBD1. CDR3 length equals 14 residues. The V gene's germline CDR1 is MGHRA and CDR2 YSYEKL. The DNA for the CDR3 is TGCGCCAGCGGCCAACAGAGGGGGCAAGAGACCCAGGATTTC. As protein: CASGQQRGQETQDF.

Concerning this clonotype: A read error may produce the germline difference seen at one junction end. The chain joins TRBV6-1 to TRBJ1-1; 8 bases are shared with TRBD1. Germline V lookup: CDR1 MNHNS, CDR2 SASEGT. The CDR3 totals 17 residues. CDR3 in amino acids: CASSELRPGGGNTEVFF. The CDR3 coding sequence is TGTGCCAGCAGTGAACTGCGGCCAGGGGGCGGGAACACTGAAGTTTTCTTC.

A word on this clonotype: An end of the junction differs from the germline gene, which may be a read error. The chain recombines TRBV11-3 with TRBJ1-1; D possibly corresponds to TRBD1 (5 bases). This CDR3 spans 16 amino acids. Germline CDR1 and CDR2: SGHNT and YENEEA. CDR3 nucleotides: TGTGCTAGCAGCTTAATGTTTGGGACTATGAACACTGAAGCTTTCTTT. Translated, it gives CASSLMFGTMNTEAFF.

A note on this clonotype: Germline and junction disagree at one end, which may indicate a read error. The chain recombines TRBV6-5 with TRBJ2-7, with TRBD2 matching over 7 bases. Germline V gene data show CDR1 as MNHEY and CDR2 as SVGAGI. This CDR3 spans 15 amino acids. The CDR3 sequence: CTVGWRLAGSYEQHF. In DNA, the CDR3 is TGTACCGTCGGATGGAGACTAGCAGGTTCTTACGAGCAGCACTTC.

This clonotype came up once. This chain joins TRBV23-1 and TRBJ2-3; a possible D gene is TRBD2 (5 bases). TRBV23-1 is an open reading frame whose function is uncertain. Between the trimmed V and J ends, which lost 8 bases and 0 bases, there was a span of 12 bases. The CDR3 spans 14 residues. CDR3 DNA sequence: TGCGCCAGCTTTGTAGCGAATAGCACAGATACGCAGTATTTT. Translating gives CASFVANSTDTQYF.

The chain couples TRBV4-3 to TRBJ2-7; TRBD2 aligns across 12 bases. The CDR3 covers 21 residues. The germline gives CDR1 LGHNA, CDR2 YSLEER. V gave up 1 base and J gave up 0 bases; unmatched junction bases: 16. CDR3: CASSQARNTKGLAGCSYEQYF. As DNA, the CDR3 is TGCGCCAGCAGCCAAGCCCGTAACACAAAAGGACTAGCGGGATGCTCCTACGAGCAGTACTTC.

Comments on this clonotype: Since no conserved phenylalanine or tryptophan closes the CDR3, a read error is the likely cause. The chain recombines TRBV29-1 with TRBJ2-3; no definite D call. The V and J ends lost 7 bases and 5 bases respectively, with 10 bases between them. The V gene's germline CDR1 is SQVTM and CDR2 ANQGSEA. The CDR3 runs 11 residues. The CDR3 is CSASYVDTQYL. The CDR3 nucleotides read TGCAGCGCCTCATACGTAGATACGCAGTATCTT.

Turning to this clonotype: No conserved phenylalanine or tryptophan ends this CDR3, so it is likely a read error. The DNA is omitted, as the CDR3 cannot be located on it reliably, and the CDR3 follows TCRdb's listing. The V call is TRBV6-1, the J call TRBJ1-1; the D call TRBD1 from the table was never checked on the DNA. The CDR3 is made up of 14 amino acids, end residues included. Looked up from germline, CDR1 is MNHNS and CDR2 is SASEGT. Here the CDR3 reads CASSEVEGATEPFL.

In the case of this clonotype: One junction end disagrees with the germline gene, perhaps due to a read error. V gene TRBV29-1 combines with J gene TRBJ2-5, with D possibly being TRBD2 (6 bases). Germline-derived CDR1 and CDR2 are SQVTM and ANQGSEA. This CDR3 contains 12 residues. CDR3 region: CSVESGEETQYF. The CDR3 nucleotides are TGCAGTGTTGAGTCGGGGGAGGAGACCCAGTACTTC.

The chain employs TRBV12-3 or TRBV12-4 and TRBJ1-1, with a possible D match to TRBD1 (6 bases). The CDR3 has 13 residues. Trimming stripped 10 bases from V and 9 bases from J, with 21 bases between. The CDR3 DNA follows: TGTGCCAACATTTCTCGGGACACACAGAAAGCTTTCTTT. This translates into CANISRDTQKAFF.

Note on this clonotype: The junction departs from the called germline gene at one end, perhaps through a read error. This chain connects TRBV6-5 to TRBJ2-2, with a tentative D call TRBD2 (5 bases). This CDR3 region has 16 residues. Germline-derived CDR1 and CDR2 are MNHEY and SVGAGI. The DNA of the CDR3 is TGTGCCAGCAGCTGGGCCCGAGGGAGAATCACCTGGGAACTGTTTTTT. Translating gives CASSWARGRITWELFF.

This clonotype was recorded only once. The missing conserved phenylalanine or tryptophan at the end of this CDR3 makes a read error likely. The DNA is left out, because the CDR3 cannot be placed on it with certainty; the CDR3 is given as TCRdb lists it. The CDR3 region is CASGGLAGAGNTQYL. The chain joins TRBV28 to TRBJ2-3; whether TRBD2, the table's D call, matches the DNA was not checked. Termini included, the CDR3 measures 15 amino acids. The germline V gene has CDR1 MDHEN and CDR2 SYDVKM.

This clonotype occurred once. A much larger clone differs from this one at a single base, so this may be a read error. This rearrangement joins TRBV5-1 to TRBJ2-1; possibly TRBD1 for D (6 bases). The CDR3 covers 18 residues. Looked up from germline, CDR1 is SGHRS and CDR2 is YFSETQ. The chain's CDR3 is CASSPTRGQLISYKEQFF. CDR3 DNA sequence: TGCGCCAGCAGCCCAACCCGAGGACAGTTGATCTCCTACAAAGAGCAGTTCTTC.

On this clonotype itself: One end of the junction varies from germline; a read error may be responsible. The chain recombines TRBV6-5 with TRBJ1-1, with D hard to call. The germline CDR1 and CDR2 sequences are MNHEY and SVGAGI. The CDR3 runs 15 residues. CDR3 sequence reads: CAGTTVARVGTEAFF. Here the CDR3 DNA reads TGTGCCGGCACCACGGTCGCTAGGGTGGGCACTGAAGCGTTCTTT.

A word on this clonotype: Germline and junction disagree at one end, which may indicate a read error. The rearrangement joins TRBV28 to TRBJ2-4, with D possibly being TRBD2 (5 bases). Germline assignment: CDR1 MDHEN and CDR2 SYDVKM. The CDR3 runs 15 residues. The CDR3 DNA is TGTGCCGGCAGTTCCTACCCTCTAGCCAAAAACATTCAGTATTTC. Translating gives CAGSSYPLAKNIQYF.

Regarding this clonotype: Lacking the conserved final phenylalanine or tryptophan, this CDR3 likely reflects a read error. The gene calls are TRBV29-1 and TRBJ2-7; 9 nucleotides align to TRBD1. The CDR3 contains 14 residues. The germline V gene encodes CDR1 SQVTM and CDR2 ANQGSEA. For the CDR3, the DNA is TGCGGCGTTGAAGATTGGCTGACAGGGGGCGAGCAGTACATC. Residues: CGVEDWLTGGEQYI.

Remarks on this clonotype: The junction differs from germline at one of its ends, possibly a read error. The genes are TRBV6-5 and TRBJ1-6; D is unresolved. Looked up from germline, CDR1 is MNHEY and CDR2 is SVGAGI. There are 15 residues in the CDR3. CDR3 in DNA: TGTGCCAGCAGTTACTCCCGGAACCCTAATTCACCCCTCCAATTT. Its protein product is CASSYSRNPNSPLQF.